The 8 T cell receptor beta chains below come from one sample, sequenced in a study of TIL therapy for anti-PD-1-resistant metastatic lung cancer. Indicated time point: pre-treatment sample, taken before nivolumab and TIL therapy. This was the immunoSEQ v3 assay. The table came from immunoSEQ multiplex PCR; TCRdb's copy has only in-frame clones and leaves some out. The sample records some 57,000 clones, over 75% being singletons. The sequencing used blood, collected at baseline. These receptors all stem from a person aged 25 to 85 with non-small cell lung cancer.

CDR3 sequence reads: CASSGLEAKNIQYF. CDR3 in DNA: TGTGCCAGCAGCGGCCTCGAGGCCAAAAACATTCAGTACTTC. The rearrangement uses TRBV2 and TRBJ2-4; unclear D gene. Per germline, CDR1 SNHLY and CDR2 FYNNEI. The V gene lost 6 bases and the J gene lost 1 base, with 10 bases spanning the gap. The CDR3 runs to 14 residues.

In DNA form, the CDR3 reads TGTGCCAGCAGTTACTCGACGGCTAGCAATCAGCCCCAGCATTTT. It specifies CASSYSTASNQPQHF. The V call is TRBV6-5, the J call TRBJ1-5; D not certain. V gave up 0 bases and J gave up 0 bases, with 6 bases separating them. This CDR3 spans 15 amino acids. CDR1 is MNHEY and CDR2 is SVGAGI in the germline V gene.

This clone was observed a handful of times. J is TRBJ2-7 and V is TRBV5-1, with D unresolved. CDR1 is SGHRS, CDR2 YFSETQ, per germline. Trimming took 2 bases from V and 5 from J, leaving 14 bases between them. The CDR3 is 14 amino acids. CDR3 protein: CASSLQMALDEQYF. The DNA of the CDR3 is TGCGCCAGCAGCTTACAAATGGCCCTCGACGAGCAGTACTTC.

This clone was seen only once. V gene TRBV19 combines with J gene TRBJ2-3, with 12 bases lining up with TRBD2. Unmatched junction bases numbered 12, after V lost 6 bases and J lost 5 bases. The CDR3 is 17 residues long. Germline-derived CDR1 and CDR2 are LNHDA and SQIVND (reference sequence). The CDR3 is CASRKSSGGAEGDTQYF. CDR3 bases: TGTGCCAGTAGGAAGTCTAGCGGGGGGGCCGAAGGAGATACGCAGTATTTT.

The chain has TRBV7-3 and TRBJ2-1, with 14 positions matching TRBD2. The CDR3 totals 18 residues. Per the germline V gene, CDR1 is SGHTA and CDR2 is FQGTGA. V lost 2 bases to trimming and J lost 10 bases; unmatched junction nucleotides: 13. The CDR3 protein is CASSLVGMGLAGVEEQFF. The CDR3, as DNA: TGTGCCAGCAGCTTAGTAGGGATGGGACTAGCGGGAGTAGAAGAGCAGTTCTTC.

The chain has TRBV19 and TRBJ1-2; weak D call: TRBD1 (6 bases). The length of the CDR3 is 17 residues. V gave up 5 bases and J gave up 0 bases, with 19 bases separating them. The germline CDR1 and CDR2 sequences are LNHDA and SQIVND (reference sequence). CDR3 bases: TGTGCCAGTAGTGCGGGTTCCGGCCAGGGGCCTAACTATGGCTACACCTTC. This encodes CASSAGSGQGPNYGYTF.

The chain employs TRBV11-2 and TRBJ2-1, with 9 positions matching TRBD2. Germline V gene sequence: CDR1 SGHAT, CDR2 FQNNGV. The CDR3 spans 19 residues. V lost 5 bases and J lost 0; bases outside the gene matches: 14. The CDR3 loop reads CASSPNSGGGSSSYNEQFF. CDR3 sequence (DNA): TGTGCCAGCAGCCCTAATAGCGGGGGCGGCTCGAGCTCCTACAATGAGCAGTTCTTC. The full variable domain, rest sourced from reference TRBV11-2 and TRBJ2-1, is EAGVAQSPRYKIIEKRQSVAFWCNPISGHATLYWYQQILGQGPKLLIQFQNNGVVDDSQLPKDRFSAERLKGVDSTLKIQPAKLEDSAVYLCASSPNSGGGSSSYNEQFFGPGTRLTVL.

This chain links TRBV28 with TRBJ1-6, with a tentative D call TRBD1 (6 bases). The CDR3 contains 16 residues. Germline V CDR1 and CDR2: MDHEN, SYDVKM. With 2 bases removed from V and 8 bases from J, the gap between germline ends came to 16 bases. The CDR3 is CASSLQRGRGDSPLHF. The DNA for the CDR3 is TGTGCCAGCAGTTTACAGAGGGGCAGGGGTGATTCACCCCTCCACTTT.